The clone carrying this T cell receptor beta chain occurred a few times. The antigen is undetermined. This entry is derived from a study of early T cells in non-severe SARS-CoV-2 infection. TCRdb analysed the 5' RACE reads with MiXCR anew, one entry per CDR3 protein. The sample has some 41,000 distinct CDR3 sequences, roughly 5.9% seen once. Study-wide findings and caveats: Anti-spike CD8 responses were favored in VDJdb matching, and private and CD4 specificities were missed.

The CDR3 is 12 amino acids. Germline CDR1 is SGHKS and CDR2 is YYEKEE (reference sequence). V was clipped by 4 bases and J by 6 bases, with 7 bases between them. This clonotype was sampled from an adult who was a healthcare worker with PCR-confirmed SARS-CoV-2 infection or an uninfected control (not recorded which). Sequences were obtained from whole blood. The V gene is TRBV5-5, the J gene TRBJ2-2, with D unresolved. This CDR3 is CASSPHPGELFF. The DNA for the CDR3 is TGTGCCAGCAGCCCCCACCCCGGGGAGCTGTTTTTT.